This entry lists 10 T cell receptor beta chains sequenced from one sample in a study of CD8+ T cells in alopecia areata. It was cDNA, reverse transcribed from extracted RNA, that served as the sequencing template. Sequencing was performed with immunoSEQ multiplex PCR; in TCRdb, only in-frame clones are kept and a portion is missing. The sample has 150,000 or so clones; approximately 50% are singletons. Sequencing used CD4+ T cells sorted from blood. These TCRs come from a human donor with alopecia areata.

The chain couples TRBV2 to TRBJ2-7, with no clear D. Trimming left V 2 bases short and J 7 bases short, with 12 bases between. Germline V gene data show CDR1 as SNHLY and CDR2 as FYNNEI. The CDR3 is made up of 13 amino acids. DNA of the CDR3: TGTGCCAGCAGTGAACCGGGTTTGGTGGAGCAGTACTTC. Its protein is CASSEPGLVEQYF.

The chain uses TRBV19 and TRBJ2-7, with D tentatively TRBD1 or TRBD2 (5 bases each). Trimming shortened V by 7 bases and J by 3 bases, and 7 bases separated the two germline ends. This CDR3 has 11 amino acids. The V gene's germline CDR1 is LNHDA and CDR2 SQIVND (reference sequence). The CDR3, as DNA: TGTGCCAGTATGGGGGTCTACGAGCAGTACTTC. Its protein product is CASMGVYEQYF.

The V call is TRBV6-1, the J call TRBJ1-3; no clear D gene. The CDR3 extends over 15 amino acids. Deletions cut 2 bases from V and 2 bases from J, with 10 bases between. Germline V gene sequence: CDR1 MNHNS, CDR2 SASEGT. The CDR3 spells CASSEYGSAGNTIYF. In nucleotides, the CDR3 is TGTGCCAGCAGTGAATACGGGAGTGCTGGAAACACCATATATTTT.

The V call is TRBV2, the J call TRBJ2-1, with D possibly matching TRBD2 (6 bases). Germline V gene data show CDR1 as SNHLY and CDR2 as FYNNEI. The CDR3 length is 18 residues. V lost 3 bases, J lost 4 bases, and 22 bases lay in between. CDR3 sequence: CASSDSSTFAGPYNEQFF. CDR3 nucleotides: TGTGCCAGCAGTGACTCGTCGACGTTTGCGGGACCGTACAATGAGCAGTTCTTC.

This clone has only a few counts. The chain employs TRBV28 and TRBJ1-5; no firm D call. Germline assignment: CDR1 MDHEN and CDR2 SYDVKM. This CDR3 is 14 amino acids long. Trimming cost V 3 bases and J 4 bases, with 10 bases left between them. DNA for the CDR3: TGTGCCAGCAGTTTGGCAGGCGGGAATCAGCCCCAGCATTTT. The encoded protein is CASSLAGGNQPQHF. Drawing the rest from reference TRBV28 and TRBJ1-5, the complete variable domain is DVKVTQSSRYLVKRTGEKVFLECVQDMDHENMFWYRQDPGLGLRLIYFSYDVKMKEKGDIPEGYSVSREKKERFSLILESASTNQTSMYLCASSLAGGNQPQHFGDGTRLSIL.

The chain uses TRBV19 and TRBJ1-2, with D possibly being TRBD1 (6 bases). The CDR3 is made up of 14 amino acids. The germline gives CDR1 LNHDA, CDR2 SQIVND (reference sequence). The V gene lost 3 bases and the J gene lost 4 bases, with 12 bases spanning the gap. CDR3 protein: CASSIAGDSYGYTF. As DNA, the CDR3 is TGTGCCAGTAGTATCGCAGGGGACTCCTATGGCTACACCTTC.

V gene TRBV6-5 combines with J gene TRBJ2-7, with no clear D. The length of the CDR3 is 14 residues. CDR1 and CDR2 (germline): MNHEY, SVGAGI. The V gene lost 5 bases and the J gene lost 6 bases, with 17 bases spanning the gap. CDR3: CASSLGKWSGEQYF. CDR3 coding DNA: TGTGCCAGCAGTCTCGGCAAATGGTCCGGCGAGCAGTACTTC.

This clone was found a few times. The J gene is TRBJ1-2, the V gene TRBV19; 7 bases agree with TRBD1. Trimming at V came to 6 bases and at J to 6 bases, leaving 7 bases not matched to a gene. This CDR3 is built from 13 residues. CDR1 LNHDA and CDR2 SQIVND come from the germline V gene (reference sequence). The CDR3 DNA reads TGTGCCAGTAGACCGACAGGGACCCATGGCTACACCTTC. Residues: CASRPTGTHGYTF.

This clone was picked up a small number of times. V and J are TRBV7-3 and TRBJ2-3; D perhaps matches TRBD1 (5 bases). CDR1 and CDR2 (germline): SGHTA, FQGTGA. The V gene lost 5 bases and the J gene lost 6 bases, with 9 bases spanning the gap. This CDR3 has 12 amino acids. CDR3 nucleotides: TGTGCCAGCAGCCGAAACAGGGATACGCAGTATTTT. Translating gives CASSRNRDTQYF.

CDR3 sequence: CASSYSRGEVGYTF. CDR3 nucleotide sequence: TGTGCCAGCAGTTACTCCCGCGGGGAAGTTGGCTACACCTTC. This chain joins TRBV6-6 and TRBJ1-2; D gene uncertain. The CDR3 contains 14 residues. CDR1 and CDR2 from the germline V gene are MNHNY and SVGAGI (reference sequence). Trimming stripped 0 bases from V and 7 bases from J, with 12 bases between.